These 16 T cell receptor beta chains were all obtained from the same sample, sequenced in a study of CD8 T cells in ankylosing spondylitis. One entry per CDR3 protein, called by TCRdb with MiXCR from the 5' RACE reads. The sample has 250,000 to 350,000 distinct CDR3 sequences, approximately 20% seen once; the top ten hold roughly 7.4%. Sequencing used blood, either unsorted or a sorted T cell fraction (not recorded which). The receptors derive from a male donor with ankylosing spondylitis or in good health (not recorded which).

The CDR3: CASTQFVGTGQFANSYTGELFF. The CDR3, as DNA: TGTGCCAGCACCCAATTTGTTGGGACAGGACAGTTCGCAAATTCCTACACCGGGGAGCTGTTTTTT. V and J are TRBV28 and TRBJ2-2; 8 nucleotides align to TRBD1. CDR1 is MDHEN, CDR2 SYDVKM, per germline. The CDR3 totals 22 residues. The trim removed 7 bases at V and 3 bases at J, leaving 28 bases unmatched.

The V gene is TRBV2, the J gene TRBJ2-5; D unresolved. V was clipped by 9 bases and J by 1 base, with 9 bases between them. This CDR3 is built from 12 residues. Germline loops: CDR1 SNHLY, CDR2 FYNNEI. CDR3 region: CASSTVQETQYF. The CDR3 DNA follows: TGTGCCAGTTCTACCGTCCAAGAGACCCAGTACTTC.

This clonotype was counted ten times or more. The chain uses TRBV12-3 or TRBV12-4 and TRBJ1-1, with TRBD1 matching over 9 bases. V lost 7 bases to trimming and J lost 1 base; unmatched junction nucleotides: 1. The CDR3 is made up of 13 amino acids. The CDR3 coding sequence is TGTGCCAGCATGGACAGGGGGAACACTGAAGCTTTCTTT. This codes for CASMDRGNTEAFF.

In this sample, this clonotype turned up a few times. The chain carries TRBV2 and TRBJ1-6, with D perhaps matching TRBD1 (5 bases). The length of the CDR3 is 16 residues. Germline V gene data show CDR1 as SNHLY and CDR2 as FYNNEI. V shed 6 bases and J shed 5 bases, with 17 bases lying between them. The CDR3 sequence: CASRPFGIGDNSPLHF. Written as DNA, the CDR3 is TGTGCCAGCAGACCCTTTGGTATAGGGGATAATTCACCCCTCCACTTT. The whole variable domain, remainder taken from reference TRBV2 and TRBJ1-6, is EPEVTQTPSHQVTQMGQEVILRCVPISNHLYFYWYRQILGQKVEFLVSFYNNEISEKSEIFDDQFSVERPDGSNFTLKIRSTKLEDSAMYFCASRPFGIGDNSPLHFGNGTRLTVT.

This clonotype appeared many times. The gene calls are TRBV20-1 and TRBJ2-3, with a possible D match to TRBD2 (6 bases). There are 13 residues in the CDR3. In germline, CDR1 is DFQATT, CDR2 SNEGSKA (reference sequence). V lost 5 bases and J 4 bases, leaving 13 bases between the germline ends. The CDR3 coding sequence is TGCAGTGCTCCCGGGGGTTTCGCAGATACGCAGTATTTT. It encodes CSAPGGFADTQYF.

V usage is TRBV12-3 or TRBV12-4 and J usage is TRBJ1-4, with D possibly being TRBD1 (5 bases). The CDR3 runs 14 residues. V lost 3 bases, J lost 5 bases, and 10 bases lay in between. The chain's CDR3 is CASSFMAGNEKLFF. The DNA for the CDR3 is TGTGCCAGCAGTTTTATGGCAGGGAATGAAAAACTGTTTTTT.

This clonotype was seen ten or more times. Written as DNA, the CDR3 is TGTGCCAGCAGAGTACAGGGAATTGCAGATACGCAGTATTTT. Its translation is CASRVQGIADTQYF. The genes are TRBV6-2 or TRBV6-3 and TRBJ2-3; D is perhaps TRBD1 (6 bases). V dropped 6 bases and J dropped 4 bases, with 14 bases sitting between them. The CDR3 has 14 amino acids. Looked up from germline, CDR1 is MNHEY and CDR2 is SVGEGT.

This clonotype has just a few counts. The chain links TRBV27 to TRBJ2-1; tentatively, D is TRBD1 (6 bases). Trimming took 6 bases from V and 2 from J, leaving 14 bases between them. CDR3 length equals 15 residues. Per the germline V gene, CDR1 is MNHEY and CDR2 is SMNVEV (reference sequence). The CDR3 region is CASRLQGKPYNEQFF. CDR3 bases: TGTGCCAGCAGGCTACAGGGAAAACCCTACAATGAGCAGTTCTTC.

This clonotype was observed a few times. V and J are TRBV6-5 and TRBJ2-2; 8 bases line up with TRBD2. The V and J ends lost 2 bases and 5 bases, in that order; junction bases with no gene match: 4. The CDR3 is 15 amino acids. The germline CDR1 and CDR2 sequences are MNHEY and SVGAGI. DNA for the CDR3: TGTGCCAGCAGTTACGCGGGAGGAGCAACCGGGGAGCTGTTTTTT. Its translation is CASSYAGGATGELFF.

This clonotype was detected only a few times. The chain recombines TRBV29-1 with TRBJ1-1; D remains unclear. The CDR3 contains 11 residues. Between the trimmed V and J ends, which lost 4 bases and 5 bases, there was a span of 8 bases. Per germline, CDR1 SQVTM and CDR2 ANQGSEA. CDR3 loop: CSVAVTTEAFF. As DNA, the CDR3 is TGCAGCGTTGCAGTAACTACTGAAGCTTTCTTT.

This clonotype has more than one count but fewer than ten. CDR3 region: CSASIAMETQYF. In nucleotides, the CDR3 is TGCAGTGCTAGTATCGCGATGGAGACCCAGTACTTC. The J gene is TRBJ2-5, the V gene TRBV20-1, with D unresolved. V lost 3 bases and J 5 bases, leaving 10 bases between the germline ends. CDR1 is DFQATT, CDR2 SNEGSKA, per germline (reference sequence). The CDR3 covers 12 residues.

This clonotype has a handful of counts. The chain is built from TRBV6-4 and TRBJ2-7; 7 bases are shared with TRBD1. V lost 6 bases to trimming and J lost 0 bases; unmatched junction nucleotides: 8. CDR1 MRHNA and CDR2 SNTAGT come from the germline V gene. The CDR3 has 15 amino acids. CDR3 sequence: CASSFRDSLSYEQYV. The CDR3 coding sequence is TGTGCCAGCAGCTTCCGGGACAGCCTCTCCTACGAGCAGTACGTC.

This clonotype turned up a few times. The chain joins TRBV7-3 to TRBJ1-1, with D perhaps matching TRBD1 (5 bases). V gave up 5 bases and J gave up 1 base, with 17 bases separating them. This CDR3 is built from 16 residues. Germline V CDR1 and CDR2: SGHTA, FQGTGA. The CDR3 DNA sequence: TGTGCCAGCAGCCACGGGGTAGGGGTGGGGAACACTGAAGCTTTCTTT. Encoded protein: CASSHGVGVGNTEAFF.

CDR3 sequence: CASSLGSSRAYGYTF. DNA of the CDR3: TGTGCCAGCAGCTTAGGTTCCAGCAGGGCCTATGGCTACACCTTC. The chain combines TRBV7-9 with TRBJ1-2, with D possibly being TRBD1 (5 bases). This CDR3 region has 15 residues. V lost 1 base to trimming and J lost 4 bases, with 13 bases between them. Germline V gene lookup returns CDR1 SEHNR and CDR2 FQNEAQ (reference sequence).

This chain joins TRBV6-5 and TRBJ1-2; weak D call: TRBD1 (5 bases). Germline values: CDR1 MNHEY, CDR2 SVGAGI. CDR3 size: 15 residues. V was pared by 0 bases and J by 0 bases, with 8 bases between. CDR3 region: CASSYSRGANYGYTF. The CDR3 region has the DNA TGTGCCAGCAGTTACTCGCGGGGGGCTAACTATGGCTACACCTTC.

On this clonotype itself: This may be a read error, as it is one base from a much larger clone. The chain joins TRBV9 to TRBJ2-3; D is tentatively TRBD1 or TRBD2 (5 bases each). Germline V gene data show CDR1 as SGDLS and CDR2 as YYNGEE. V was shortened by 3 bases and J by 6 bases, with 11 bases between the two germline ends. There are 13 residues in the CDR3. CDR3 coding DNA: TGTGCCAGCAGCGCCTTCGGGGCGGATACGCAGTATTTT. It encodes CASSAFGADTQYF.